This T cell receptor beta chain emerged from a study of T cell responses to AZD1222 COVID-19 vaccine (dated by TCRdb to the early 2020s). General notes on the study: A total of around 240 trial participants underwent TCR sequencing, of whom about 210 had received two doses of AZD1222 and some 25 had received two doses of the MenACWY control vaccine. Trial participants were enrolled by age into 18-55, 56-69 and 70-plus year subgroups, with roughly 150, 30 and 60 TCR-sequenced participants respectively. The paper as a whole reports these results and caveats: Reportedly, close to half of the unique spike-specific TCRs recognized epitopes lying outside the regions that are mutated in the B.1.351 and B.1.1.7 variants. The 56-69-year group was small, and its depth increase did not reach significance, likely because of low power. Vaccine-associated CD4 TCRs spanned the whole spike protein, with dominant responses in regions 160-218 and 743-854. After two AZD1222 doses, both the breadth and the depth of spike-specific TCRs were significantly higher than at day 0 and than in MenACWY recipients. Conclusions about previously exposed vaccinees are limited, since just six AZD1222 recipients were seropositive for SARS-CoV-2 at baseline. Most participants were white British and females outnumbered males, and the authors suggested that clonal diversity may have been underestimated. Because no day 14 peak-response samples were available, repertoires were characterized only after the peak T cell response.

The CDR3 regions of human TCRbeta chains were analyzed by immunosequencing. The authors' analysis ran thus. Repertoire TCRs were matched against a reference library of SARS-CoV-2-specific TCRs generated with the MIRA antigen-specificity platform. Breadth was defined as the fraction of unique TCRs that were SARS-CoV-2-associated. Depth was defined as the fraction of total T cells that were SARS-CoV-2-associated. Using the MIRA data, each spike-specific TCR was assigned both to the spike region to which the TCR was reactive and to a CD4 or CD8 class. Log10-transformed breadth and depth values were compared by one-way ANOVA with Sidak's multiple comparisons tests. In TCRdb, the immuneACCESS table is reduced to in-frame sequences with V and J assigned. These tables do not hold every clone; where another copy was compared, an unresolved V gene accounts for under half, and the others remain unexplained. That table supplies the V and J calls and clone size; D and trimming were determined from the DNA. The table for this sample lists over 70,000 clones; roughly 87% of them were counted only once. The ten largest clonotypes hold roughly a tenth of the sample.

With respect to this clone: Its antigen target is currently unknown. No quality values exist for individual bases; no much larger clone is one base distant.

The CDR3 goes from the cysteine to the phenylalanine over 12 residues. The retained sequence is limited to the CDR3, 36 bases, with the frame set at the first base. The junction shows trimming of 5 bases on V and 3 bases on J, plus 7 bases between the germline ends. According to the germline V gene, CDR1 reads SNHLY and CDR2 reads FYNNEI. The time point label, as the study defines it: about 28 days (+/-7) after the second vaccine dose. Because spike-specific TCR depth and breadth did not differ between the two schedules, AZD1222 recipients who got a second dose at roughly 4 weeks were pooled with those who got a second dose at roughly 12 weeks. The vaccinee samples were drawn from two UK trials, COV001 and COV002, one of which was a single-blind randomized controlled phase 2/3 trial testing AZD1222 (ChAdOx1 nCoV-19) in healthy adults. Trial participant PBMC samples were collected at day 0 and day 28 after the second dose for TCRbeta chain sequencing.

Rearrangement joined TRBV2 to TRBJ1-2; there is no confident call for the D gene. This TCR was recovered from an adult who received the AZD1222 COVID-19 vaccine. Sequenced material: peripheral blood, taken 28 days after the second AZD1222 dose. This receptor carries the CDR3 CASSPYYYGYTF. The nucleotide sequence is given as TGTGCCAGCAGTCCATACTACTATGGCTACACCTTC.